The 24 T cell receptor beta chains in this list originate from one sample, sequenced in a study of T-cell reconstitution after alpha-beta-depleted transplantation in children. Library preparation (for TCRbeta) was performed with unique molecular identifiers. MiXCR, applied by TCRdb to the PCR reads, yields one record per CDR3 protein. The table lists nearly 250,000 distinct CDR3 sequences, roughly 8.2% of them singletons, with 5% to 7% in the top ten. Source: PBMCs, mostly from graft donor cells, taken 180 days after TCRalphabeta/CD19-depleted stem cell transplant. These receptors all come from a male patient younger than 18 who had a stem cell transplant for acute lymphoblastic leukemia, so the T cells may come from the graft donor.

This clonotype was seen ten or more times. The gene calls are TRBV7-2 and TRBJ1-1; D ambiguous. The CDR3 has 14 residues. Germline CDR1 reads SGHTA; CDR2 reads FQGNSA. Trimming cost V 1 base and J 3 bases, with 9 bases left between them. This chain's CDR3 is CASSLGIRDTEAFF. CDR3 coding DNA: TGTGCCAGCAGCTTAGGTATAAGGGACACTGAAGCTTTCTTT.

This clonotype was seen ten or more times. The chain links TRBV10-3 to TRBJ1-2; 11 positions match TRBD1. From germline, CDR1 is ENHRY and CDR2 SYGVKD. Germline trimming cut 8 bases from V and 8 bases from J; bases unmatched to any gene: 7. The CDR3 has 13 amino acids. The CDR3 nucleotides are TGTGCCATCCGACCGGACAGGGGGCGAGGCTACACCTTC. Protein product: CAIRPDRGRGYTF.

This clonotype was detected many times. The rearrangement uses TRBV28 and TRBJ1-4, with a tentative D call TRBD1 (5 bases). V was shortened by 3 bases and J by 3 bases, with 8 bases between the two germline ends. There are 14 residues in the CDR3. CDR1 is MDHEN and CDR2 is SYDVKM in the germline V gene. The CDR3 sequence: CASSFTGPNEKLFF. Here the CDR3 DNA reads TGTGCCAGCAGTTTTACGGGGCCTAATGAAAAACTGTTTTTT.

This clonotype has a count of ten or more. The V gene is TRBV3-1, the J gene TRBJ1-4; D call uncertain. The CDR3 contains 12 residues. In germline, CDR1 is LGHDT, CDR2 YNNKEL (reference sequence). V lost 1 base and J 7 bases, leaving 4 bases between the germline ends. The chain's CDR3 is CASSQALEKLFF. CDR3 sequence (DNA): TGTGCCAGCAGCCAAGCCCTTGAAAAACTGTTTTTT. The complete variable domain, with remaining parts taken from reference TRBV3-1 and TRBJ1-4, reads DTAVSQTPKYLVTQMGNDKSIKCEQNLGHDTMYWYKQDSKKFLKIMFSYNNKELIINETVPNRFSPKSPDKAHLNLHINSLELGDSAVYFCASSQALEKLFFGSGTQLSVL.

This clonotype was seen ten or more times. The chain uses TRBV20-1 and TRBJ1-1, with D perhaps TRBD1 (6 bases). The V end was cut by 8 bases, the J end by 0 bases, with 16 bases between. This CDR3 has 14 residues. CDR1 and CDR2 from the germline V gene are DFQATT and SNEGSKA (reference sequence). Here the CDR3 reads CSQQGPPVNTEAFF. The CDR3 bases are TGCAGTCAACAGGGTCCCCCCGTGAACACTGAAGCTTTCTTT.

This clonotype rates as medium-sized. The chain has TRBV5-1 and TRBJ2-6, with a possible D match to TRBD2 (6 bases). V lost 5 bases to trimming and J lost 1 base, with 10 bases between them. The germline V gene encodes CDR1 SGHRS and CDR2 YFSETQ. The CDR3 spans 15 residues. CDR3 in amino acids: CASRPGRSGANVLTF. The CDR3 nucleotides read TGCGCCAGCAGGCCGGGGAGGTCTGGGGCCAACGTCCTGACTTTC.

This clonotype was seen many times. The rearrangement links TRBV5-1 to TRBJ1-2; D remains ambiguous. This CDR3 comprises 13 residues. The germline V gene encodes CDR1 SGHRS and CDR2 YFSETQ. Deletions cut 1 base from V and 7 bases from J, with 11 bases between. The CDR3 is CASSLTDYPGYTF. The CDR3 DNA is TGCGCCAGCAGCTTGACAGACTATCCTGGCTACACCTTC.

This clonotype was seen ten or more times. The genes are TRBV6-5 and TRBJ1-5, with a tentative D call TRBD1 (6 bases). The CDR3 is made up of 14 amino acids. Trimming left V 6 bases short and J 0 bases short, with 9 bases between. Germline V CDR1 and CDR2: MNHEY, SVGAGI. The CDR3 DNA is TGTGCCAGCAGCCGGACAGATAGCAATCAGCCCCAGCATTTT. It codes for CASSRTDSNQPQHF.

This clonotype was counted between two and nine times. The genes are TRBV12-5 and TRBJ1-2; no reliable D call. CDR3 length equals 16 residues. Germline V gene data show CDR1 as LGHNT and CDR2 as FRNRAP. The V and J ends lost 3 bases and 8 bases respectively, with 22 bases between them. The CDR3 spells CASGFTIPDVKLGYTF. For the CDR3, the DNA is TGTGCTAGTGGTTTCACTATCCCGGACGTAAAATTGGGCTACACCTTC.

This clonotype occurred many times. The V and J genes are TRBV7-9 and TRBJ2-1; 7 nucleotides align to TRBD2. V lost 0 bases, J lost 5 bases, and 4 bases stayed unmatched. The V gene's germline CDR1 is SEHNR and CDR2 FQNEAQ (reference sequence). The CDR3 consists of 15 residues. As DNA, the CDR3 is TGTGCCAGCAGCTTAGCGGGGGGGACTAACAATGAGCAGTTCTTC. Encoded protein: CASSLAGGTNNEQFF. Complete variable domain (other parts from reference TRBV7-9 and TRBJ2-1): DTGVSQNPRHKITKRGQNVTFRCDPISEHNRLYWYRQTLGQGPEFLTYFQNEAQLEKSRLLSDRFSAERPKGSFSTLEIQRTEQGDSAMYLCASSLAGGTNNEQFFGPGTRLTVL.

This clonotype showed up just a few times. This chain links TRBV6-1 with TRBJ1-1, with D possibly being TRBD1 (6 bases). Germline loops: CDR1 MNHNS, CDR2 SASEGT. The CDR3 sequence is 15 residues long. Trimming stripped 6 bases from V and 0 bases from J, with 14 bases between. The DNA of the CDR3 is TGTGCCAGCAGGAGGGGGGAAAACATGAACACTGAAGCTTTCTTT. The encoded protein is CASRRGENMNTEAFF.

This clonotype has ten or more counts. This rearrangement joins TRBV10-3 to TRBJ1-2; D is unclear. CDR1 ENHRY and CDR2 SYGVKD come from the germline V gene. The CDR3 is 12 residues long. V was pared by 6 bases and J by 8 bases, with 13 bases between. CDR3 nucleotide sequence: TGTGCCATCAGAACGAACAGTCGGGGCTACACCTTC. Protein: CAIRTNSRGYTF.

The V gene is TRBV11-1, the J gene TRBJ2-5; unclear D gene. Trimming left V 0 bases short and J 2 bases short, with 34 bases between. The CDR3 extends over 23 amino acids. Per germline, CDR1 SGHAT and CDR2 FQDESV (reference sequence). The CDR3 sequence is CASSLAHLPTRYTAFRGQETQYF. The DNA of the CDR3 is TGTGCCAGCAGCTTAGCACATTTGCCCACCCGCTATACCGCCTTTCGTGGTCAAGAGACCCAGTACTTC.

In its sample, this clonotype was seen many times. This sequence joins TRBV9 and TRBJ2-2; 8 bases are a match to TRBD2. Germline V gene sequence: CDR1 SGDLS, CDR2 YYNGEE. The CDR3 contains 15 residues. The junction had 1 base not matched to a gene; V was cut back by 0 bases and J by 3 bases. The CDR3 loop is CASSVAGGDTGELFF. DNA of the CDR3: TGTGCCAGCAGCGTAGCCGGGGGGGACACCGGGGAGCTGTTTTTT.

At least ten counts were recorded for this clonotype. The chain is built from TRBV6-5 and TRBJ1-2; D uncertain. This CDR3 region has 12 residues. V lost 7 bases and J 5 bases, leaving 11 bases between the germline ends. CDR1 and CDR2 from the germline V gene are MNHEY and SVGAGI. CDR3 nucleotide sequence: TGTGCCAGCAATGGAAGAGAATATGGCTACACCTTC. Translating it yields CASNGREYGYTF.

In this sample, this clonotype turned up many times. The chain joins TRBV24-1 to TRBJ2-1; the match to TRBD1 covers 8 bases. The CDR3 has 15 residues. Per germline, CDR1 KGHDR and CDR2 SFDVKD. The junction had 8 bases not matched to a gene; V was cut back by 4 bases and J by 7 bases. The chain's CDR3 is CATSDSRGRRNEQFF. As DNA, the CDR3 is TGTGCCACCAGTGACAGCAGGGGGCGTCGGAATGAGCAGTTCTTC.

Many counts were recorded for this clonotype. CDR3 residues: CASSPGRDRGTQYF. CDR3 DNA sequence: TGTGCCAGCAGCCCCGGGCGGGACAGGGGAACCCAGTACTTC. The rearrangement joins TRBV28 to TRBJ2-5, with 10 bases aligning to TRBD1. The length of the CDR3 is 14 residues. J lost 8 bases, V lost 6 bases, and 9 bases had no gene match. Germline values: CDR1 MDHEN, CDR2 SYDVKM.

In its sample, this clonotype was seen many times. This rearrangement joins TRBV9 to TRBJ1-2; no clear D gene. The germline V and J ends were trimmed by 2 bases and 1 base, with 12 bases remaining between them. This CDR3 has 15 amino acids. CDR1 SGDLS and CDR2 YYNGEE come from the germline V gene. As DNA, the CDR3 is TGTGCCAGCAGCGTCAGTCAGACGGATAACTATGGCTACACCTTC. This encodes CASSVSQTDNYGYTF.

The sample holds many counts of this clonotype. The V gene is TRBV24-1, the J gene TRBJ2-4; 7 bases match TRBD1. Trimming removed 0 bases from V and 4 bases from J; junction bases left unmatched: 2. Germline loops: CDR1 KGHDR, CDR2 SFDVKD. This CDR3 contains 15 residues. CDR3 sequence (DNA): TGTGCCACCAGTGATTTGGACAGGGCAAAAAACATTCAGTACTTC. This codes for CATSDLDRAKNIQYF.

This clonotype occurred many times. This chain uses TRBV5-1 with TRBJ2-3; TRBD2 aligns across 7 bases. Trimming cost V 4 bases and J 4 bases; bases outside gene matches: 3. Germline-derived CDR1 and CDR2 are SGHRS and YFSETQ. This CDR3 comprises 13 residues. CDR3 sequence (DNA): TGCGCCAGCAGCCCCGGACTAGCAGATACGCAGTATTTT. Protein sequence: CASSPGLADTQYF. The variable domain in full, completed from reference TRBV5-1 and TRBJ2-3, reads KAGVTQTPRYLIKTRGQQVTLSCSPISGHRSVSWYQQTPGQGLQFLFEYFSETQRNKGNFPGRFSGRQFSNSRSEMNVSTLELGDSALYLCASSPGLADTQYFGPGTRLTVL.

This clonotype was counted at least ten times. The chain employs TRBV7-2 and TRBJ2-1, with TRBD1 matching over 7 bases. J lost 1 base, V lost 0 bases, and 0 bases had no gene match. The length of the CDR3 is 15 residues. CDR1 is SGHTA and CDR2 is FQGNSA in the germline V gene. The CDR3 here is CASSLATGSYNEQFF. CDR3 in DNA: TGTGCCAGCAGCTTAGCGACAGGGTCCTACAATGAGCAGTTCTTC.

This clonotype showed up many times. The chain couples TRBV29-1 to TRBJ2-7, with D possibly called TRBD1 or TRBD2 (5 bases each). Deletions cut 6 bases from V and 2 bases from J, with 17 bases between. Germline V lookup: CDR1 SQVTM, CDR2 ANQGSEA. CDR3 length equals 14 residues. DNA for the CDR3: TGCAGCGTCGCGGCCCTATCGGGGCCCTACGAGCAGTACTTC. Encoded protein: CSVAALSGPYEQYF.

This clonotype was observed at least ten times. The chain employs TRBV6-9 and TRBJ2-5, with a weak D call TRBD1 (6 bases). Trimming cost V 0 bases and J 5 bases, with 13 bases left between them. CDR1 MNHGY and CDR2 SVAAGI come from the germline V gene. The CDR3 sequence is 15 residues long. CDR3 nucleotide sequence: TGTGCCAGCAGTTATTCGGGGGCCCTCCCGGAGACCCAGTACTTC. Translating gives CASSYSGALPETQYF.

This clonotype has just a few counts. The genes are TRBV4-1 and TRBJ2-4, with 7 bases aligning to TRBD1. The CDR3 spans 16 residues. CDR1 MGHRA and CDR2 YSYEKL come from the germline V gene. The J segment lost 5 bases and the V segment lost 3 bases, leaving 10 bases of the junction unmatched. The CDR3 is CASSHLTRDRENIQYF. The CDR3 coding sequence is TGCGCCAGCAGCCATCTCACCCGGGACAGAGAAAACATTCAGTACTTC.